This passage covers 19 T cell receptor beta chains from one sample sequenced in a study of regulatory T cells in long-lasting Graves disease. Indicated time point: newly diagnosed GD, antithyroid drugs for less than 3 months. Making the TCR library involved RNA that had been extracted from PBMCs. In building TCR beta libraries, iRepertoire HTBI primers were used together with Arm-PCR of CDR3 regions. TCRdb re-called the multiplex PCR reads with MiXCR, one entry per CDR3 protein. The sample lists a few hundred thousand distinct CDR3 sequences, 20% to 25% seen once, with around 13% in the top ten. The sequencing used peripheral blood mononuclear cells (PBMCs), collected at new diagnosis, from a patient treated with antithyroid drugs. Every receptor here comes from a female donor with Graves disease.

At least ten counts were recorded for this clonotype. CDR3 bases: TGTGCCAGCAGCTTCTTTATTCATGATACGCAGTATTTT. This sequence encodes CASSFFIHDTQYF. The rearrangement joins TRBV7-2 to TRBJ2-3; D remains unclear. Germline lookup yields CDR1 SGHTA and CDR2 FQGNSA. V lost 3 bases to trimming and J lost 6 bases, with 10 bases between them. This CDR3 is built from 13 residues.

This clonotype was detected many times. Sequence at one end of the junction differs from germline and may be a read error. DNA of the CDR3: TGTGCCAGCAGCGGGGGGACTAGCGGGGTTACAGATACGCAGTATTTT. This encodes CASSGGTSGVTDTQYF. The chain links TRBV5-1 to TRBJ2-3, with TRBD2 matching 13 bases. This CDR3 region has 16 residues. CDR1 is SGHRS and CDR2 is YFSETQ in the germline V gene.

The rearrangement links TRBV9 to TRBJ1-5; D gene ambiguous. CDR3 length equals 14 residues. Germline CDR1 SGDLS, CDR2 YYNGEE. V lost 3 bases to trimming and J lost 5 bases, with 12 bases between them. The CDR3, as DNA: TGTGCCAGCAGCGATCGGGGAGTGGATCAGCCCCAGCATTTT. Translating gives CASSDRGVDQPQHF.

Many counts were recorded for this clonotype. The CDR3 nucleotides are TGTGCCAGCATCCACGGGACAGGGAGTTCACCCCTCCACTTT. It codes for CASIHGTGSSPLHF. This sequence joins TRBV7-2 and TRBJ1-6; 9 positions agree with TRBD1. CDR1 is SGHTA and CDR2 is FQGNSA in the germline V gene. The CDR3 extends over 14 amino acids. The junction had 7 bases not matched to a gene; V was cut back by 7 bases and J by 9 bases.

Comments on this clonotype: This may arise from a read error, as a much more abundant clone is one base away. The V and J genes are TRBV6-1 and TRBJ1-1; 7 nucleotides line up with TRBD1. This CDR3 contains 14 residues. From germline, CDR1 is MNHNS and CDR2 SASEGT. The CDR3 DNA is TGTACCAGCAACAGGGGTTCGGGACGCACTGAAGCTTTCTTT. This codes for CTSNRGSGRTEAFF.

This clonotype has at least ten counts. This rearrangement joins TRBV27 to TRBJ2-1, with D possibly being TRBD2 (6 bases). Deletions cut 4 bases from V and 7 bases from J, with 11 bases between. Germline V lookup: CDR1 MNHEY, CDR2 SMNVEV (reference sequence). The CDR3 is 13 residues long. CDR3 sequence (DNA): TGTGCCAGCAGTTGGACTATGGGAAATGAGCAGTTCTTC. It yields the protein CASSWTMGNEQFF.

This chain links TRBV11-2 with TRBJ2-1; 12 nucleotides line up with TRBD1. Per the germline V gene, CDR1 is SGHAT and CDR2 is FQNNGV. The CDR3 runs 15 residues. With V trimmed by 5 bases and J by 6 bases, 5 bases remained unmatched. CDR3 coding DNA: TGTGCCAGCAGCCGCGGGACAGGGGGCCGCAATGAGCAGTTCTTC. Its translation is CASSRGTGGRNEQFF.

This clonotype was counted at least ten times. This chain uses TRBV28 with TRBJ1-1, with 12 bases identical to TRBD1. With 7 bases clipped from V and 1 base from J, the junction kept 4 bases outside the gene matches. There are 15 residues in the CDR3. Germline V CDR1 and CDR2: MDHEN, SYDVKM. DNA of the CDR3: TGTGCCAGCAAGGGGACAGGGGGCTGGAACACTGAAGCTTTCTTT. Translating gives CASKGTGGWNTEAFF.

This clonotype was counted at least ten times. V and J are TRBV28 and TRBJ2-3, with 7 bases fitting TRBD1. The CDR3 extends over 14 amino acids. CDR1 and CDR2 (germline): MDHEN, SYDVKM. The V and J ends lost 8 bases and 2 bases, in that order; junction bases with no gene match: 7. CDR3 coding DNA: TGTGCCAGCGTACAGGGGATATACACAGATACGCAGTATTTT. It specifies CASVQGIYTDTQYF.

At least ten counts were recorded for this clonotype. The genes are TRBV18 and TRBJ2-7; TRBD2 aligns across 9 bases. The J segment lost 5 bases and the V segment lost 6 bases, leaving 11 bases of the junction unmatched. The CDR3 has 15 amino acids. Germline lookup yields CDR1 KGHSH and CDR2 LQKENI. Here the CDR3 DNA reads TGTGCCAGCTCCGAACGACTAGCGGACCTTGACGAGCAGTACTTC. The encoded protein is CASSERLADLDEQYF.

This clonotype was detected many times. The chain has TRBV7-2 and TRBJ1-2; 8 bases agree with TRBD1. CDR1 is SGHTA, CDR2 FQGNSA, per germline. V lost 6 bases, J lost 8 bases, and 8 bases stayed unmatched. CDR3 length: 13 amino acids. The CDR3 sequence is CASSRTGLGGYTF. The CDR3 DNA reads as TGTGCCAGCAGTAGGACAGGGCTTGGAGGCTACACCTTC. Variable domain in full (rest from reference TRBV7-2 and TRBJ1-2): GAGVSQSPSNKVTEKGKDVELRCDPISGHTALYWYRQSLGQGLEFLIYFQGNSAPDKSGLPSDRFSAERTGGSVSTLTIQRTQQEDSAVYLCASSRTGLGGYTFGSGTRLTVV.

This clonotype was observed at least ten times. The genes are TRBV3-1 and TRBJ2-7, with D maybe TRBD2 (5 bases). Germline V CDR1 and CDR2: LGHDT, YNNKEL (reference sequence). This CDR3 contains 13 residues. V dropped 4 bases and J dropped 5 bases, with 12 bases sitting between them. The CDR3 nucleotides are TGTGCCAGCAGCCTGGCGGGCCGGGACGAGCAGTACTTC. Amino acid sequence: CASSLAGRDEQYF.

This clonotype was recorded at least ten times. The chain uses TRBV2 and TRBJ1-5, with 8 bases fitting TRBD1. The CDR3 length is 13 residues. The ends lost 10 bases at V and 4 bases at J; junction bases unmatched: 6. Germline loops: CDR1 SNHLY, CDR2 FYNNEI. This CDR3 reads CATGQGGNQPQHF. CDR3 coding DNA: TGTGCCACAGGACAGGGTGGAAATCAGCCCCAGCATTTT.

V gene TRBV13 combines with J gene TRBJ2-1; D may be TRBD1 (7 bases). Trimming left V 1 base short and J 7 bases short, with 20 bases between. Germline V gives CDR1 PRHDT, CDR2 FYEKMQ (reference sequence). This CDR3 has 17 amino acids. The DNA of the CDR3 is TGTGCCAGCAGCTTAGACGGTCCGGACAGGACTAAGAATGAGCAGTTCTTC. It specifies CASSLDGPDRTKNEQFF.

Here the CDR3 DNA reads TGTGCCACCAGTGATTTGACTAGCGGGGGGAATGAGCAGTTCTTC. As protein: CATSDLTSGGNEQFF. This rearrangement joins TRBV24-1 to TRBJ2-1; 12 bases map to TRBD2. The junction had 0 bases not matched to a gene; V was cut back by 0 bases and J by 7 bases. Germline V gives CDR1 KGHDR, CDR2 SFDVKD. The CDR3 spans 15 residues.

On this clonotype itself: A single base is all that separates this from a far larger clone, so a read error is likely. V usage is TRBV14 and J usage is TRBJ2-1; 11 nucleotides agree with TRBD2. CDR1 and CDR2 from the germline V gene are SGHDN and FVKESK. CDR3 size: 14 residues. Trimming at V came to 5 bases and at J to 10 bases, leaving 7 bases not matched to a gene. CDR3 amino acids: CASSALAGESEQFF. CDR3 in DNA: TGTGCCAGCAGCGCACTAGCGGGAGAATCCGAGCAGTTCTTC. Drawing the rest from reference TRBV14 and TRBJ2-1, the complete variable domain is EAGVTQFPSHSVIEKGQTVTLRCDPISGHDNLYWYRRVMGKEIKFLLHFVKESKQDESGMPNNRFLAERTGGTYSTLKVQPAELEDSGVYFCASSALAGESEQFFGPGTRLTVL.

This clonotype came up a few times. A junction end diverges from the germline sequence, so it may reflect a read error. The CDR3 region is CASSKDLYGYTF. The CDR3 bases are TGTGCCAGCAGCAAAGACCTCTATGGCTACACCTTC. The J gene is TRBJ1-2, the V gene TRBV4-2; D call uncertain. The CDR3 sequence is 12 residues long. The germline CDR1 and CDR2 sequences are LGHNA and YNFKEQ.

This clonotype was found once. Possible read error: a much larger clone is one base away. This chain links TRBV27 with TRBJ1-6, with a tentative D call TRBD1 (5 bases). V was shortened by 5 bases and J by 10 bases, with 15 bases between the two germline ends. Germline V gives CDR1 MNHEY, CDR2 SMNVEV (reference sequence). The CDR3 is 14 residues long. The CDR3 DNA reads as TGTGCCAGCAGTGCGACGGGGGAGGGGTCACCCCTCCACTTT. Protein product: CASSATGEGSPLHF.

This clonotype was observed once. A far larger clone is off by one base, so a read error is likely. V and J are TRBV7-2 and TRBJ2-3, with unresolved D. The J call may be in error: the DNA end matches TRBJ2-5 better. The CDR3 has 13 residues. Germline assignment: CDR1 SGHTA and CDR2 FQGNSA. The CDR3 is CASSVRTRETQYF. The CDR3 DNA reads as TGTGCCAGCAGCGTGAGGACGAGAGAGACCCAGTACTTC.